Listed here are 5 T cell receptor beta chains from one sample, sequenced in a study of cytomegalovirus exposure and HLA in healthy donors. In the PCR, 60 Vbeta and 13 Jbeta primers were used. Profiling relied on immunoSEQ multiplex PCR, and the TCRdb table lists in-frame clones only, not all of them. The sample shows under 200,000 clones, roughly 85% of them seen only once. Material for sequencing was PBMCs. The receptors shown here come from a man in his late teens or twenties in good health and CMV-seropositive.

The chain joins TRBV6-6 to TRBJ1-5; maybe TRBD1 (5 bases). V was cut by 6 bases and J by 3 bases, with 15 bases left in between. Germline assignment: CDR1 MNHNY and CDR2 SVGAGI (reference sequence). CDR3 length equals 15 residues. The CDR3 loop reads CASRKDSTSNQPQHF. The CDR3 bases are TGTGCCAGCAGAAAAGACAGTACCTCCAATCAGCCCCAGCATTTT.

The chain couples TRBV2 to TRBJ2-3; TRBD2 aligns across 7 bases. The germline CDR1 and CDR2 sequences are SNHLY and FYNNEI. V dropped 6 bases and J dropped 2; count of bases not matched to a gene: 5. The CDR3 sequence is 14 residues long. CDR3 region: CASSAGGYTDTQYF. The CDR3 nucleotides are TGTGCCAGCAGCGCCGGGGGGTACACAGATACGCAGTATTTT. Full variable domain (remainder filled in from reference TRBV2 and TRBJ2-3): EPEVTQTPSHQVTQMGQEVILRCVPISNHLYFYWYRQILGQKVEFLVSFYNNEISEKSEIFDDQFSVERPDGSNFTLKIRSTKLEDSAMYFCASSAGGYTDTQYFGPGTRLTVL.

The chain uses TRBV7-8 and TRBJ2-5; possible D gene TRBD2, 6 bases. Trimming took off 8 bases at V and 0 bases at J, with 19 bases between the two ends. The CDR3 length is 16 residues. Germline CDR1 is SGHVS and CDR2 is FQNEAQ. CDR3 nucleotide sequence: TGTGCCAGCTCAAACCCCGCGGGGACTTACCAAGAGACCCAGTACTTC. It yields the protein CASSNPAGTYQETQYF.

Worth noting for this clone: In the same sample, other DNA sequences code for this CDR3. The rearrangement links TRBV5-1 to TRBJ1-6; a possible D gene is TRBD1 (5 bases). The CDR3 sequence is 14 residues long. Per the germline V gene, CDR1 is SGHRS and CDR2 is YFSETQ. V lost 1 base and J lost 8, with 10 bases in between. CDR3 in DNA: TGCGCCAGCAGCTTGCAGGGTTCGGATTCACCCCTCCACTTT. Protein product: CASSLQGSDSPLHF.

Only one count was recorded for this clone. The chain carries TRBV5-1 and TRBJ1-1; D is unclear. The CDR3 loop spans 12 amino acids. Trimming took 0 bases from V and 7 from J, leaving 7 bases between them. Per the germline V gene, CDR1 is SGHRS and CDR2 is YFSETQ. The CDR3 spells CASSLEDIEAFF. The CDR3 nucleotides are TGCGCCAGCAGCTTGGAAGACATTGAAGCTTTCTTT.